This T cell receptor beta chain derives from a study of T cells in Graves' hyperthyroidism and ophthalmopathy. The study's findings and limits: Blood also carried most thyroid clonotypes expanded above 0.001. A median around 6.4 months before onset, the model predicted ophthalmopathy.

Germline V gives CDR1 SGHVS, CDR2 FQNEAQ. J was trimmed by 11 bases and V by 4 bases; bases with no gene match: 4. The CDR3 runs 12 residues. Subjects with ophthalmopathy showed a Clinical Activity Score no lower than 3, a NOSPECS grade no lower than 4, and a duration shorter than 3 months. Any patient presenting with uncontrolled infection, other autoimmune disease, pregnancy or lactation was left out. As regards this clonotype: Its specificity is not known.

Researchers took RNA transcripts and amplified the TCR beta CDR3 regions from them. The study used the HTBI primer set for a first-round RT-PCR of the TCR CDR3. TCRdb re-called the multiplex PCR reads through MiXCR, storing one row per CDR3 protein. Of roughly 530,000 distinct CDR3 sequences listed, 17% were seen once; the top ten hold approximately 16%. Material: blood. The chain is built from TRBV7-8 and TRBJ1-5; 8 positions match TRBD1. The TCR comes from a woman under 30 with Graves' ophthalmopathy. The CDR3 is CASSSPGQAQHF. The CDR3 DNA sequence: TGTGCCAGCAGCTCACCGGGACAGGCCCAGCATTTT.